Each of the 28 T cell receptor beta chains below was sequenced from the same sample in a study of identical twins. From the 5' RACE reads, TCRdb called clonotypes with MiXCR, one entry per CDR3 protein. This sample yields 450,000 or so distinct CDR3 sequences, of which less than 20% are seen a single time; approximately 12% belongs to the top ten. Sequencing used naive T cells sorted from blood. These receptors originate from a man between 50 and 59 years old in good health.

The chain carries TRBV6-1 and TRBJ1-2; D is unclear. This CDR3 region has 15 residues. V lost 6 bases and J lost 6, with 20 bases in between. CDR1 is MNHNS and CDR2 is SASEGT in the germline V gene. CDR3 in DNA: TGTGCCAGCAGACGCCGCACAGAGCCTAAGGATGGCTACACCTTC. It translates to CASRRRTEPKDGYTF.

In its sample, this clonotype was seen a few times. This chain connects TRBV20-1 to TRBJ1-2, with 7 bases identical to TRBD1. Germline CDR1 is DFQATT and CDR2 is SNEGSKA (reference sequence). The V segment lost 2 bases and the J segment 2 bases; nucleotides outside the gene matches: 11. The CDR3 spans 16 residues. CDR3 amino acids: CSARLKGAPMNYGYTF. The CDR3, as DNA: TGCAGTGCTAGACTGAAGGGGGCCCCGATGAACTATGGCTACACCTTC.

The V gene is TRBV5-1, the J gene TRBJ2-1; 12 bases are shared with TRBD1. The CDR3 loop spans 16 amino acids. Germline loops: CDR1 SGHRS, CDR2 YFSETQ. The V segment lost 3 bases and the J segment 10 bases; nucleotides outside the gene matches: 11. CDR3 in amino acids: CASSYGGTGGTGEQFF. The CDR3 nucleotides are TGCGCCAGCAGCTATGGCGGGACAGGGGGCACCGGAGAGCAGTTCTTC.

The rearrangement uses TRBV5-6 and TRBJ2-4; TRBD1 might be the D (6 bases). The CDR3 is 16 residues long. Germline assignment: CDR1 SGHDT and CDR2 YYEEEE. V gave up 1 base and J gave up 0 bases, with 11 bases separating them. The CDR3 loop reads CASSLWTVLAKNIQYF. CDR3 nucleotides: TGTGCCAGCAGCTTGTGGACAGTCCTAGCCAAAAACATTCAGTACTTC.

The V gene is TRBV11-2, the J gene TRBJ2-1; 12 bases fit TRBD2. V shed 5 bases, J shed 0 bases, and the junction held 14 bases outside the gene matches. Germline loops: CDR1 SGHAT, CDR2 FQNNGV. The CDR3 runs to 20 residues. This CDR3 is CASSLRLAGVITRSYNEQFF. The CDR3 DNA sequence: TGTGCCAGCAGCCTTAGACTAGCGGGAGTGATTACACGCTCCTACAATGAGCAGTTCTTC. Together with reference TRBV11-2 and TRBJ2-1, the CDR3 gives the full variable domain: EAGVAQSPRYKIIEKRQSVAFWCNPISGHATLYWYQQILGQGPKLLIQFQNNGVVDDSQLPKDRFSAERLKGVDSTLKIQPAKLEDSAVYLCASSLRLAGVITRSYNEQFFGPGTRLTVL.

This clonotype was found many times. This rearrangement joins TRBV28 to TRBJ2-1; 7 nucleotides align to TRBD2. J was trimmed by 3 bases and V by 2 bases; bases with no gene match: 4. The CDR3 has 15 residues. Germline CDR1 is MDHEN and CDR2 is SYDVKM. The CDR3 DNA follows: TGTGCCAGCAGTTTACAGCGGGAAGTCTACAATGAGCAGTTCTTC. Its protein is CASSLQREVYNEQFF.

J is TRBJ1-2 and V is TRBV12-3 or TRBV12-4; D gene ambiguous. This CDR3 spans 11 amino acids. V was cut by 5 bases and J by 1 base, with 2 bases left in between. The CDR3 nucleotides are TGTGCCAGCAGTCATAACTATGGCTACACCTTC. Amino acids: CASSHNYGYTF.

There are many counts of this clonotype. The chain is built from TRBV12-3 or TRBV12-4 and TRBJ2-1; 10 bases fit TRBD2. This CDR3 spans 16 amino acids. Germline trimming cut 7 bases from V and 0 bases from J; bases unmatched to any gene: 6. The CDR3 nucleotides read TGTGCCAGCACCCTGACTAGCGGGTACTCCTACAATGAGCAGTTCTTC. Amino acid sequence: CASTLTSGYSYNEQFF.

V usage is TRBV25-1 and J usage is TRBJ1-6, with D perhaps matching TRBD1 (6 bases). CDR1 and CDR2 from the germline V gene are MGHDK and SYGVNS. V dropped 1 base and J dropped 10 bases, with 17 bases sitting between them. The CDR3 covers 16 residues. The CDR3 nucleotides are TGTGCCAGCAGTGAATCTACGACAGGCCGCAGATCACCCCTCCACTTT. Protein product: CASSESTTGRRSPLHF.

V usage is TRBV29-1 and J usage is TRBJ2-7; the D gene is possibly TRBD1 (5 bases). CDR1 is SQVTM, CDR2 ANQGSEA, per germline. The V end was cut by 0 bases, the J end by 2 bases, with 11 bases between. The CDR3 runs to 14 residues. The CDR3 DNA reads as TGCAGCGTTGAAGATCCCAGGGAACCCTACGAGCAGTACTTC. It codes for CSVEDPREPYEQYF.

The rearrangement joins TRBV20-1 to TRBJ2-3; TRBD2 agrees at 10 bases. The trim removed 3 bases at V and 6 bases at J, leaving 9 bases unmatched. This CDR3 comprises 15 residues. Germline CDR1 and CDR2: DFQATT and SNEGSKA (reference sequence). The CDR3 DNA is TGCAGTGCTAGGTCTGTGGCTAGCGGGGGTGATACGCAGTATTTT. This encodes CSARSVASGGDTQYF.

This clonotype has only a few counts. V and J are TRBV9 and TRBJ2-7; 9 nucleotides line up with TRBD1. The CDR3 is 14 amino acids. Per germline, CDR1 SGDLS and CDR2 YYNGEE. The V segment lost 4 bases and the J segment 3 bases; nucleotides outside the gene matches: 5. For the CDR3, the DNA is TGTGCCAGCAGCAGCCGGGACAGGGACTACGAGCAGTACTTC. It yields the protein CASSSRDRDYEQYF. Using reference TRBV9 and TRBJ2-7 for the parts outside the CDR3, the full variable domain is DSGVTQTPKHLITATGQRVTLRCSPRSGDLSVYWYQQSLDQGLQFLIQYYNGEERAKGNILERFSAQQFPDLHSELNLSSLELGDSALYFCASSSRDRDYEQYFGPGTRLTVT.

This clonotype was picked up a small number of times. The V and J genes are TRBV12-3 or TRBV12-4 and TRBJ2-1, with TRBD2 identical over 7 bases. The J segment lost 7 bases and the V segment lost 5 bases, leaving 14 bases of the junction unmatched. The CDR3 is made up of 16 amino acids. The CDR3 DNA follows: TGTGCCAGCAGTCCCTTGACTAGCTCCCCTCGGAATGAGCAGTTCTTC. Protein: CASSPLTSSPRNEQFF.

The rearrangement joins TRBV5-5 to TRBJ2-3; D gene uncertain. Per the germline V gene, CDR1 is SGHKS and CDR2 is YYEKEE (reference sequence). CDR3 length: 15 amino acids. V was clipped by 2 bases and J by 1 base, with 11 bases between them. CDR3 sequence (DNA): TGTGCCAGCAGCTTTCGACAAGGCCGCACAGATACGCAGTATTTT. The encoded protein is CASSFRQGRTDTQYF.

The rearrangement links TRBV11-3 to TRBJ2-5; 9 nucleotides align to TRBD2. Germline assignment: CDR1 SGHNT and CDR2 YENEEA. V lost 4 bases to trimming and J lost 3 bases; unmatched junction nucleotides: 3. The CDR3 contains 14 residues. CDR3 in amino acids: CASSSTSGKETQYF. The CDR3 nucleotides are TGTGCCAGCAGCTCGACTAGCGGCAAAGAGACCCAGTACTTC.

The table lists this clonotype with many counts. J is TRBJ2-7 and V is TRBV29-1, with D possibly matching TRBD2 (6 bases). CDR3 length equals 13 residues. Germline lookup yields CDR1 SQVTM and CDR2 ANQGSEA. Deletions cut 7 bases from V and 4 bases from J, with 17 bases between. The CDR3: CSAARDSTYEQYF. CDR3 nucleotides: TGCAGCGCTGCGAGGGACTCAACGTACGAGCAGTACTTC.

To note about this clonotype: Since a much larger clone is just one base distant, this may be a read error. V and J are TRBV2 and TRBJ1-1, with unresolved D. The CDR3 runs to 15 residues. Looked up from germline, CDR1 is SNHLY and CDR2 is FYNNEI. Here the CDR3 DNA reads TGTGCCTGCAGTGAATTGGCGGGGTCGAACACTGAAGCTTTCTTT. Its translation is CACSELAGSNTEAFF.

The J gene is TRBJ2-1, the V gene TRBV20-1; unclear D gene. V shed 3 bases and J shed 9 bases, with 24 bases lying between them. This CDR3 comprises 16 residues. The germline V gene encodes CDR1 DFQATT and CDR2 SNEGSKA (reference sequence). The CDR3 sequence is CSASPSLGFTYGEQFF. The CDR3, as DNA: TGCAGTGCTAGTCCTTCCCTAGGGTTTACTTACGGTGAGCAGTTCTTC.

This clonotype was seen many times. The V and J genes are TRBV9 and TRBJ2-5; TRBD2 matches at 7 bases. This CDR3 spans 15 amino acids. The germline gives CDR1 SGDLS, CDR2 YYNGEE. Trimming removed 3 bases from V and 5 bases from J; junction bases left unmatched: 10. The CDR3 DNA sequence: TGTGCCAGCAGCGGACTAGAGCGGGGTGGGGAGACCCAGTACTTC. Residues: CASSGLERGGETQYF.

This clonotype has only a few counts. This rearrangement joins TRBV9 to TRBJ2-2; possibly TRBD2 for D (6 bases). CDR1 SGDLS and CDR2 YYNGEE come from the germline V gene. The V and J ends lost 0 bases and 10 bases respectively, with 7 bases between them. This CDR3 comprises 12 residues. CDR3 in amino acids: CASSVAGEELFF. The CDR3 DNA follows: TGTGCCAGCAGCGTAGCGGGGGAGGAGCTGTTTTTT. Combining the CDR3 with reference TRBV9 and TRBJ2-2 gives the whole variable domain DSGVTQTPKHLITATGQRVTLRCSPRSGDLSVYWYQQSLDQGLQFLIQYYNGEERAKGNILERFSAQQFPDLHSELNLSSLELGDSALYFCASSVAGEELFFGEGSRLTVL.

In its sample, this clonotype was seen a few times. CDR3 protein: CASSPNSRGQPYEQYF. DNA of the CDR3: TGTGCCAGCAGCCCGAATTCGCGGGGTCAACCCTACGAGCAGTACTTC. This chain uses TRBV7-2 with TRBJ2-7, with a possible D match to TRBD2 (6 bases). The V gene's germline CDR1 is SGHTA and CDR2 FQGNSA. The CDR3 runs to 16 residues. With 5 bases removed from V and 2 bases from J, the gap between germline ends came to 19 bases.

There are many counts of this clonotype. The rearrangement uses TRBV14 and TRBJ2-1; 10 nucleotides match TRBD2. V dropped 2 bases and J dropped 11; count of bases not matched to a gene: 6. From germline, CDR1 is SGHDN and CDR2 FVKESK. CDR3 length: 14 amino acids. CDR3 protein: CASSQRLAGEKQFF. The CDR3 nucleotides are TGTGCCAGCAGCCAACGGCTAGCGGGGGAGAAGCAGTTCTTC.

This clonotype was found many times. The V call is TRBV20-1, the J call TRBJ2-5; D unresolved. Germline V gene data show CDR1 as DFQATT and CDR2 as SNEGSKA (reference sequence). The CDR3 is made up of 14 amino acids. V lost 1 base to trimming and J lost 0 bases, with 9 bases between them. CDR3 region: CSARGPSYQETQYF. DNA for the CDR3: TGCAGTGCTAGAGGTCCCTCGTACCAAGAGACCCAGTACTTC.

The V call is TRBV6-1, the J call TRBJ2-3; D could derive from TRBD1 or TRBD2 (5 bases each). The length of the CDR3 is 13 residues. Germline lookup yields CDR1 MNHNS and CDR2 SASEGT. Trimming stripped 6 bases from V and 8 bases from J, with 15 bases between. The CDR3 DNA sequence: TGTGCCAGCAGCGGGACCGGTATCGGTACGCAGTATTTT. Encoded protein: CASSGTGIGTQYF.

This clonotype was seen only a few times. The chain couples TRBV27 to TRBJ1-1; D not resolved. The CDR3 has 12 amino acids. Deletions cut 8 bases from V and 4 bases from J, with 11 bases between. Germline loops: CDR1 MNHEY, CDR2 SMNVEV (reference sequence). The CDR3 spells CASSTGSTEAFF. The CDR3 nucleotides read TGTGCCAGCTCGACTGGGAGCACTGAAGCTTTCTTT.

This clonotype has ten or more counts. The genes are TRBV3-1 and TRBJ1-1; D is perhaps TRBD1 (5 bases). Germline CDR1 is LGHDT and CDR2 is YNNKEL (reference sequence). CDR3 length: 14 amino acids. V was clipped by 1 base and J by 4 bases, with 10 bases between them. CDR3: CASSQVSGGTEAFF. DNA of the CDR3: TGTGCCAGCAGCCAAGTCTCCGGGGGCACTGAAGCTTTCTTT.

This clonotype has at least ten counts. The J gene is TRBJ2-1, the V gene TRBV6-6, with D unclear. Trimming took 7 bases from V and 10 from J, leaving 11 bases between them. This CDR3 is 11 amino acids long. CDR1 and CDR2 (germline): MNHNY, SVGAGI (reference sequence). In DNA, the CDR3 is TGTGCCAGCACCTCCGGGTGGGAGCAGTTCTTC. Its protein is CASTSGWEQFF.

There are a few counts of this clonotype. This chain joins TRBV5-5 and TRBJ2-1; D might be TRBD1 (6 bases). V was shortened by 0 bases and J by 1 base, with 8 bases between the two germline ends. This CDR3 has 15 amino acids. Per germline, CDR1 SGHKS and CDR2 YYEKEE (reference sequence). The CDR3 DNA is TGTGCCAGCAGCTTGGAACAGGGATCCTACAATGAGCAGTTCTTC. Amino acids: CASSLEQGSYNEQFF.